The clone carrying this TCR beta chain was picked up one time. This record comes from a study of blood T cell repertoires in COVID-19. Looking at the study overall: Material from acute and convalescent COVID-19 was sourced from the United States, Italy and Spain. The analysed material was cDNA or gDNA that came from T cells, B-cell-depleted T cells, or PBMCs.

CDR1 is GTSNPN, CDR2 SVGIG, per germline (reference sequence). The ends were cut back, 1 base at V and 5 bases at J, with 11 bases in the middle. This CDR3 contains 13 residues. Per the original methods: Quantification of nucleated cells was approximated via reference gene primer amplification. Using immunoSEQ multiplex PCR, the repertoire was profiled, and TCRdb retains in-frame clones only, with some absent. V, J and clone size derive from that table, while D and trimming were established from the DNA sequence. Among about 120,000 clones, around three quarters were seen once, and the ten largest hold 5.5% to 7%.

V and J are TRBV30 and TRBJ1-1, with D maybe TRBD1 (5 bases). Sequenced sample: peripheral blood. The TCR sequence derives from an older man with acute or convalescent COVID-19. CDR3 sequence (DNA): TGTGCCTGGAGTGAGGGGCAGGGAACTGAAGCTTTCTTT. It specifies CAWSEGQGTEAFF.